A single sample gave rise to the 10 T cell receptor beta chains below, sequenced in a study of blood T cell repertoires in COVID-19. Measured with immunoSEQ multiplex PCR; TCRdb has only the in-frame clones, and not every one. The table shows about 220,000 clones, with approximately 82% occurring only once. Material for sequencing was peripheral blood. The receptor source for this set is a man aged 50 to 60 with active or convalescent COVID-19.

The V and J genes are TRBV10-3 and TRBJ1-2, with 8 nucleotides matching TRBD1. The CDR3 contains 13 residues. The ends lost 5 bases at V and 6 bases at J; junction bases unmatched: 5. Germline CDR1 ENHRY, CDR2 SYGVKD. The CDR3 protein is CAISTGTGDGYTF. The CDR3 DNA reads TGTGCCATCAGTACCGGGACAGGCGATGGCTACACCTTC.

This chain connects TRBV7-8 to TRBJ2-5; 9 nucleotides line up with TRBD1. The CDR3 loop spans 14 amino acids. Germline trimming cut 5 bases from V and 2 bases from J; bases unmatched to any gene: 3. The germline gives CDR1 SGHVS, CDR2 FQNEAQ. The CDR3 is CASSVDRGQETQYF. The CDR3 nucleotides are TGTGCCAGCAGCGTGGACAGGGGTCAAGAGACCCAGTACTTC.

The chain couples TRBV12-2 to TRBJ1-5; TRBD1, the D gene given by the table, was not confirmed from the DNA. TRBV12-2 is noted as a pseudogene. CDR3 length: 16 residues. Here the CDR3 reads CASRLEPGQGNQPQHF. The CDR3 DNA reads TGTGCAAGTCGCTTAGAGCCGGGACAGGGGAATCAGCCCCAGCATTTT.

The genes are TRBV6-1 and TRBJ1-5; D unresolved. Germline-derived CDR1 and CDR2 are MNHNS and SASEGT. Trimming cost V 2 bases and J 8 bases, with 13 bases left between them. This CDR3 has 14 residues. The CDR3 here is CASSESGEFKPQHF. The CDR3 nucleotides are TGTGCCAGCAGTGAAAGTGGTGAGTTCAAGCCCCAGCATTTT.

This sequence joins TRBV4-1 and TRBJ2-6; D ambiguous. The CDR3 has 13 amino acids. The V end lost 4 bases, the J end lost 2 bases, and 3 bases lay between the germline ends. CDR1 MGHRA and CDR2 YSYEKL come from the germline V gene. CDR3 nucleotide sequence: TGCGCCAGCAGCCCTCCTGGGGCCAACGTCCTGACTTTC. Translation: CASSPPGANVLTF.

The gene calls are TRBV18 and TRBJ1-1; TRBD1 is a possible D gene (6 bases). Trimming took off 6 bases at V and 1 base at J, with 12 bases between the two ends. Germline V gives CDR1 KGHSH, CDR2 LQKENI. The CDR3 length is 14 residues. The CDR3 bases are TGTGCCAGCTCCCAGACAGGTTCGAACACTGAAGCTTTCTTT. Translation gives CASSQTGSNTEAFF.

The chain carries TRBV20-1 and TRBJ2-7; maybe TRBD2 (6 bases). Germline V gives CDR1 DFQATT, CDR2 SNEGSKA (reference sequence). The CDR3 is made up of 14 amino acids. Between the trimmed V and J ends, which lost 3 bases and 5 bases, there was a span of 17 bases. The CDR3 loop reads CSASSRGNRNEQYF. CDR3 nucleotide sequence: TGCAGTGCTAGTTCCCGCGGGAACCGAAACGAGCAGTACTTC.

This rearrangement joins TRBV7-8 to TRBJ1-3, with TRBD1 matching over 7 bases. CDR1 is SGHVS and CDR2 is FQNEAQ in the germline V gene. V trimming: 5 bases; J trimming: 8 bases; junction bases outside the gene matches: 18. This CDR3 is 17 amino acids long. CDR3 loop: CASSINRGYAGEDTIYF. In DNA form, the CDR3 reads TGTGCCAGCAGCATTAACAGGGGCTATGCCGGAGAGGACACCATATATTTT.

This clone appeared a few times. The J gene is TRBJ2-2, the V gene TRBV24-1; D call uncertain. CDR3 size: 15 residues. Germline lookup yields CDR1 KGHDR and CDR2 SFDVKD. The V end lost 4 bases, the J end lost 1 base, and 9 bases lay between the germline ends. DNA of the CDR3: TGTGCCACCAGTGACCCTGACAAGAACACCGGGGAGCTGTTTTTT. The encoded protein is CATSDPDKNTGELFF.

On this clone: This same CDR3 is encoded by further DNA sequences in the sample. J is TRBJ1-1 and V is TRBV2; TRBD1 aligns across 9 bases. Germline loops: CDR1 SNHLY, CDR2 FYNNEI. The V segment lost 6 bases and the J segment 3 bases; nucleotides outside the gene matches: 2. The CDR3 length is 13 residues. The CDR3, as DNA: TGTGCCAGCAGGGGACAGGGTTACACTGAAGCTTTCTTT. It codes for CASRGQGYTEAFF.